These 26 T cell receptor beta chains were all obtained from the same sample, sequenced in a study of T-cell reconstitution after alpha-beta-depleted transplantation in children. Unique molecular identifiers featured in how the TCRbeta library was prepared. TCRdb itself ran the PCR reads through MiXCR, one entry per CDR3 protein. The repertoire holds 40,000 to 60,000 distinct CDR3 sequences, with about a tenth as singletons. Specimen: PBMCs, mostly from graft donor cells, collected 60 days after TCRalphabeta/CD19-depleted stem cell transplant. The receptors originated from a male patient between 2 and 9 years old who had a stem cell transplant for chronic granulomatous disease, so the T cells may come from the graft donor.

This clonotype came up many times. The chain combines TRBV29-1 with TRBJ2-1; 10 bases match TRBD2. Germline CDR1 and CDR2: SQVTM and ANQGSEA. CDR3 size: 18 residues. Trimming removed 1 base from V and 6 bases from J; junction bases left unmatched: 15. The CDR3 loop reads CSVEGDILQREGVNEQFF. CDR3 nucleotides: TGCAGCGTTGAAGGTGACATCCTTCAGCGGGAGGGCGTCAATGAGCAGTTCTTC.

This clonotype appeared many times. CDR3 DNA sequence: TGTGCCAGCAGCTTAAGGGGGAGACAGGTACCTATGAACACTGAAGCTTTCTTT. It translates to CASSLRGRQVPMNTEAFF. This chain links TRBV11-2 with TRBJ1-1; TRBD1 might be the D (6 bases). Between the trimmed V and J ends, which lost 2 bases and 0 bases, there was a span of 19 bases. The CDR3 spans 18 residues. Germline V gene data show CDR1 as SGHAT and CDR2 as FQNNGV.

Notes on this clonotype: A much larger clone lies a single base off, so this may be a read error. The chain recombines TRBV5-1 with TRBJ2-5; TRBD1 might be the D (7 bases). CDR3 length: 13 residues. In germline, CDR1 is SGHRS, CDR2 YFSETQ. In DNA, the CDR3 is TGCGACAGCAACGACCAGGGGGGCGAGACCCAGTACTTC. This translates into CDSNDQGGETQYF.

The rearrangement links TRBV6-1 to TRBJ1-1; tentative D call: TRBD1 (5 bases). Germline CDR1 MNHNS, CDR2 SASEGT. The CDR3 is 15 amino acids. Trimming took off 6 bases at V and 3 bases at J, with 17 bases between the two ends. CDR3 sequence reads: CASRGFGTQDTEAFF. CDR3 DNA sequence: TGTGCCAGCAGGGGTTTTGGGACTCAAGACACTGAAGCTTTCTTT.

This clonotype appeared many times. The chain links TRBV20-1 to TRBJ2-1; 8 bases are shared with TRBD2. Looked up from germline, CDR1 is DFQATT and CDR2 is SNEGSKA (reference sequence). The CDR3 extends over 12 amino acids. The CDR3 DNA is TGCATGGGCAAGCGGGAGTTCGGTGAGCAGTTCTTC. Translation gives CMGKREFGEQFF.

In its sample, this clonotype ranks as medium-sized (0.01 to 0.1%). The gene calls are TRBV5-1 and TRBJ2-1; D possibly uses TRBD1 or TRBD2 (5 bases each). Trimming pared 0 bases from V and 10 bases from J, leaving 14 bases between. The CDR3 length is 14 residues. From germline, CDR1 is SGHRS and CDR2 YFSETQ. The CDR3 DNA reads as TGCGCCAGCAGCTTGGGTGGGCGAGGGGAGGAGCAGTTCTTC. Amino acids: CASSLGGRGEEQFF.

Of note for this clonotype: This may come from a read error, since a much larger clone is one base off. The chain uses TRBV20-1 and TRBJ1-1; a weak D match, TRBD1 (5 bases). The V gene's germline CDR1 is DFQATT and CDR2 SNEGSKA (reference sequence). The CDR3 extends over 12 amino acids. The CDR3 DNA reads TGCAGTACGGTCCGGGGGAACTCTGAAGCTTTCTTT. The encoded protein is CSTVRGNSEAFF.

This clonotype was seen repeatedly, ten times or more. The J gene is TRBJ2-1, the V gene TRBV20-1; 13 nucleotides align to TRBD2. Germline loops: CDR1 DFQATT, CDR2 SNEGSKA (reference sequence). This CDR3 spans 14 amino acids. Trimming at V came to 3 bases and at J to 4 bases, leaving 0 bases not matched to a gene. DNA for the CDR3: TGCAGTGCTAGGACTAGCGGGGGGTACAATGAGCAGTTCTTC. It specifies CSARTSGGYNEQFF.

This clonotype has at least ten counts. The chain has TRBV5-8 and TRBJ2-7; D assignment may be TRBD1 or TRBD2 (5 bases each). The CDR3 has 15 residues. Germline assignment: CDR1 SGHTS and CDR2 YDEGEE. The V gene lost 0 bases and the J gene lost 3 bases, with 13 bases spanning the gap. This CDR3 is CASSLAGTGIYEQYF. In DNA form, the CDR3 reads TGTGCCAGCAGCTTGGCTGGGACGGGGATCTACGAGCAGTACTTC.

This clonotype appeared many times. The chain joins TRBV4-2 to TRBJ2-7; the match to TRBD2 covers 8 bases. The CDR3 loop spans 13 amino acids. Germline V gives CDR1 LGHNA, CDR2 YNFKEQ. The J segment lost 4 bases and the V segment lost 11 bases, leaving 10 bases of the junction unmatched. CDR3 sequence (DNA): TGTGCCTCCGGGGCGGGAGGCCCATACGAGCAGTACTTC. Encoded protein: CASGAGGPYEQYF.

This clonotype was observed at least ten times. V and J are TRBV27 and TRBJ2-7; D is perhaps TRBD2 (6 bases). Trimming took off 3 bases at V and 2 bases at J, with 8 bases between the two ends. This CDR3 region has 13 residues. CDR1 and CDR2 (germline): MNHEY, SMNVEV (reference sequence). Here the CDR3 reads CASSFGGTYEQYF. The CDR3 coding sequence is TGTGCCAGCAGTTTTGGGGGGACCTACGAGCAGTACTTC.

The CDR3 is CASSQAPGQGMGYNEQFF. CDR3 in DNA: TGTGCCAGCAGCCAAGCTCCGGGACAGGGGATGGGTTACAATGAGCAGTTCTTC. The chain couples TRBV4-2 to TRBJ2-1; 10 bases are shared with TRBD1. The germline CDR1 and CDR2 sequences are LGHNA and YNFKEQ. The V segment lost 1 base and the J segment 4 bases; nucleotides outside the gene matches: 10. CDR3 size: 18 residues.

This clonotype was counted ten times or more. The CDR3 DNA is TGTGCCAGCAGTTTAGCGGACAGGCGGGATGAGCAGTTCTTC. Its protein is CASSLADRRDEQFF. This chain joins TRBV28 and TRBJ2-1; 7 positions agree with TRBD1. The CDR3 is 14 amino acids. Trimming cost V 2 bases and J 8 bases; bases outside gene matches: 6. Per the germline V gene, CDR1 is MDHEN and CDR2 is SYDVKM. Supplemented by reference TRBV28 and TRBJ2-1, the full variable domain reads DVKVTQSSRYLVKRTGEKVFLECVQDMDHENMFWYRQDPGLGLRLIYFSYDVKMKEKGDIPEGYSVSREKKERFSLILESASTNQTSMYLCASSLADRRDEQFFGPGTRLTVL.

In its sample, this clonotype was seen many times. V and J are TRBV12-3 or TRBV12-4 and TRBJ2-7, with D tentatively TRBD1 (7 bases). Trimming cost V 3 bases and J 6 bases, with 15 bases left between them. The CDR3 covers 14 residues. The CDR3: CASSFGQGGGEQYF. The CDR3 bases are TGTGCCAGCAGTTTTGGGCAGGGGGGCGGCGAGCAGTACTTC.

In its sample, this clonotype is hyperexpanded. The gene calls are TRBV28 and TRBJ2-5; 7 nucleotides align to TRBD1. This CDR3 contains 13 residues. The J segment lost 5 bases and the V segment lost 9 bases, leaving 9 bases of the junction unmatched. Germline CDR1 MDHEN, CDR2 SYDVKM. As DNA, the CDR3 is TGTGCCAGTAAAGGACAGGCCTGGGAGACCCAGTACTTC. Protein sequence: CASKGQAWETQYF.

In this sample, this clonotype turned up many times. The junction does not match germline at one end; this may be a read error. This sequence joins TRBV20-1 and TRBJ2-7; D is possibly TRBD1 (5 bases). There are 13 residues in the CDR3. CDR1 and CDR2 from the germline V gene are DFQATT and SNEGSKA (reference sequence). In nucleotides, the CDR3 is TGCAGTGCCACAGGTGCTATCTCCAACGAGCAGTACTTC. It codes for CSATGAISNEQYF.

This clonotype was seen at least ten times. V and J are TRBV6-2 or TRBV6-3 and TRBJ1-5, with D possibly TRBD1 on 6 matching bases. The CDR3 is made up of 15 amino acids. V was cut by 2 bases and J by 5 bases, with 13 bases left in between. CDR1 is MNHEY, CDR2 SVGEGT, per germline. DNA of the CDR3: TGTGCCAGCAGTTACGGGACACCGGGCTATCAGCCCCAGCATTTT. It codes for CASSYGTPGYQPQHF.

Ten or more counts support this clonotype. The rearrangement links TRBV11-2 to TRBJ1-5, with D hard to call. The CDR3 consists of 19 residues. CDR1 SGHAT and CDR2 FQNNGV come from the germline V gene. V lost 5 bases and J lost 0, with 23 bases in between. For the CDR3, the DNA is TGTGCCAGCAGCATGTGGTACACCGGGATAATTTATAGCAATCAGCCCCAGCATTTT. Encoded protein: CASSMWYTGIIYSNQPQHF.

This clonotype was seen ten or more times. The chain carries TRBV12-3 or TRBV12-4 and TRBJ2-1; TRBD1 matches at 11 bases. V dropped 6 bases and J dropped 10; count of bases not matched to a gene: 5. The CDR3 runs 13 residues. The CDR3 reads CASRGQGGGEQFF. The DNA for the CDR3 is TGTGCCAGCAGGGGACAGGGGGGGGGCGAGCAGTTCTTC.

This clonotype was observed at least ten times. The rearrangement joins TRBV28 to TRBJ2-7, with TRBD2 matching over 10 bases. The trim removed 4 bases at V and 4 bases at J, leaving 10 bases unmatched. This CDR3 has 16 amino acids. Per germline, CDR1 MDHEN and CDR2 SYDVKM. This chain's CDR3 is CASSSPASGRWYEQYF. CDR3 DNA sequence: TGTGCCAGCAGTTCACCCGCTAGCGGGAGATGGTACGAGCAGTACTTC.

The table lists this clonotype with many counts. The chain links TRBV6-1 to TRBJ1-2; TRBD1 matches at 7 bases. Germline V gives CDR1 MNHNS, CDR2 SASEGT. CDR3 size: 12 residues. V was pared by 7 bases and J by 8 bases, with 7 bases of the junction left unmatched. CDR3 residues: CASNRGSGGYTF. The CDR3 nucleotides are TGTGCCAGCAACAGGGGATCAGGCGGCTACACCTTC.

The rearrangement joins TRBV9 to TRBJ1-4; tentatively, D is TRBD1 (5 bases). The germline V gene has CDR1 SGDLS and CDR2 YYNGEE. Trimming shortened V by 4 bases and J by 2 bases, and 18 bases separated the two germline ends. The CDR3 extends over 17 amino acids. The CDR3 region has the DNA TGTGCCAGCAGCAAGAAAGGGACGGCGGCGACTAATGAAAAACTGTTTTTT. Translated, it gives CASSKKGTAATNEKLFF.

Ten or more counts support this clonotype. This rearrangement joins TRBV27 to TRBJ2-5; 7 nucleotides agree with TRBD1. V trimming: 7 bases; J trimming: 7 bases; junction bases outside the gene matches: 6. Germline V gene sequence: CDR1 MNHEY, CDR2 SMNVEV (reference sequence). CDR3 size: 12 residues. This chain's CDR3 is CASTGGDGTQYF. The CDR3 DNA follows: TGTGCCAGCACAGGGGGTGACGGGACCCAGTACTTC.

At least ten counts were recorded for this clonotype. This chain links TRBV29-1 with TRBJ2-5; weak D call: TRBD1 (6 bases). The CDR3 consists of 16 residues. V was pared by 3 bases and J by 5 bases, with 22 bases between. CDR1 is SQVTM, CDR2 ANQGSEA, per germline. The CDR3 bases are TGCAGCGTTGACGGGAACCCGGGACAACGGAGGGAGACCCAGTACTTC. Translating gives CSVDGNPGQRRETQYF. The full variable domain, its missing parts supplied by reference TRBV29-1 and TRBJ2-5, is SAVISQKPSRDICQRGTSLTIQCQVDSQVTMMFWYRQQPGQSLTLIATANQGSEATYESGFVIDKFPISRPNLTFSTLTVSNMSPEDSSIYLCSVDGNPGQRRETQYFGPGTRLLVL.

A remark on this clonotype: This may be a read error, as it is one base from a much larger clone. V and J are TRBV27 and TRBJ1-6; TRBD1 agrees at 12 bases. The CDR3 spans 15 residues. From germline, CDR1 is MNHEY and CDR2 SMNVEV (reference sequence). The CDR3 loop is CASSSPGTGGSHLHF. The CDR3 DNA reads as TGTGCCAGCAGCTCTCCTGGGACAGGGGGCTCACACCTCCACTTT.

This clonotype was seen repeatedly, ten times or more. V and J are TRBV29-1 and TRBJ2-3, with 7 bases lining up with TRBD2. The CDR3 contains 13 residues. Looked up from germline, CDR1 is SQVTM and CDR2 is ANQGSEA. With 7 bases clipped from V and 2 bases from J, the junction kept 6 bases outside the gene matches. CDR3 residues: CSAGGSPTDTQYF. CDR3 bases: TGCAGCGCGGGCGGGAGTCCCACAGATACGCAGTATTTT.